This passage covers 21 T cell receptor beta chains from one sample sequenced in a study of T cells after yellow fever vaccination. TCRdb ran MiXCR on the 5' RACE reads and lists one entry per CDR3 protein. The sample carries a few hundred thousand distinct CDR3 sequences, over 4% recorded once. The sample consisted of PBMCs, taken 5 days after the yellow fever booster vaccination. These receptors were collected from a man younger than 35 who received the YFV17D yellow fever vaccine.

The table lists this clonotype with a few counts. The genes are TRBV6-2 or TRBV6-3 and TRBJ2-1; a possible D gene is TRBD1 (6 bases). The V gene lost 8 bases and the J gene lost 5 bases, with 10 bases spanning the gap. The germline V gene has CDR1 MNHEY and CDR2 SVGEGT. The length of the CDR3 is 12 residues. The CDR3: CASGGTNNEQFF. Here the CDR3 DNA reads TGTGCCAGCGGTGGGACAAACAATGAGCAGTTCTTC.

This chain links TRBV5-6 with TRBJ2-3, with D unresolved. CDR1 and CDR2 (germline): SGHDT, YYEEEE. V lost 9 bases to trimming and J lost 0 bases, with 11 bases between them. The CDR3 consists of 13 residues. Here the CDR3 DNA reads TGTGCCACCTACACGAGTAGCACAGATACGCAGTATTTT. Protein product: CATYTSSTDTQYF.

The chain is built from TRBV5-4 and TRBJ1-6; D is perhaps TRBD1 (5 bases). Germline-derived CDR1 and CDR2 are SGHNT and YYREEE (reference sequence). V gave up 3 bases and J gave up 1 base, with 11 bases separating them. The CDR3 runs 16 residues. The DNA for the CDR3 is TGTGCCAGCAGCTCTGAGGGGAGTTCCTATAATTCACCCCTCCACTTT. It yields the protein CASSSEGSSYNSPLHF.

This clonotype was picked up a small number of times. V usage is TRBV4-2 and J usage is TRBJ2-1; D perhaps matches TRBD2 (5 bases). The CDR3 sequence is 13 residues long. Trimming cost V 8 bases and J 9 bases, with 17 bases left between them. Germline-derived CDR1 and CDR2 are LGHNA and YNFKEQ. The CDR3 nucleotides are TGTGCCAGCCGTCCGGACTCAGGAGGTGAGCAGTTCTTC. It encodes CASRPDSGGEQFF.

This clonotype was detected a few times. This chain joins TRBV10-3 and TRBJ1-5, with 8 nucleotides matching TRBD1. The ends lost 2 bases at V and 5 bases at J; junction bases unmatched: 5. This CDR3 has 15 residues. Germline V gene lookup returns CDR1 ENHRY and CDR2 SYGVKD. As DNA, the CDR3 is TGTGCCATCAGTGAGGCAGGGGGCGGTGATCAGCCCCAGCATTTT. The encoded protein is CAISEAGGGDQPQHF.

This clonotype was detected a few times. One junction end does not reproduce the germline sequence, and a read error may be involved. The rearrangement joins TRBV3-1 to TRBJ1-2; no firm D call. This CDR3 is 13 amino acids long. CDR1 is LGHDT and CDR2 is YNNKEL in the germline V gene (reference sequence). The CDR3 DNA reads as TGTGCCAGCAGCCAAGATAGAGGGTATGACTACACCTTC. It translates to CASSQDRGYDYTF.

This clonotype was recorded at least ten times. The CDR3, as DNA: TGTGCCAGCAGCTTAGTCGGGAGCTACTATGGCTACACCTTC. Encoded protein: CASSLVGSYYGYTF. The chain employs TRBV7-8 and TRBJ1-2, with D unresolved. V gave up 1 base and J gave up 3 bases, with 9 bases separating them. The CDR3 loop spans 14 amino acids. Germline V gene data show CDR1 as SGHVS and CDR2 as FQNEAQ. The full variable domain, with the rest looked up from reference TRBV7-8 and TRBJ1-2, is GAGVSQSPRYKVAKRGQDVALRCDPISGHVSLFWYQQALGQGPEFLTYFQNEAQLDKSGLPSDRFFAERPEGSVSTLKIQRTQQEDSAVYLCASSLVGSYYGYTFGSGTRLTVV.

This clonotype has ten or more counts. The CDR3 DNA reads as TGTGCCAGCAGCCGGACTAGCGGGGGGGCAGATACGCAGTATTTT. Its translation: CASSRTSGGADTQYF. The chain couples TRBV12-3 or TRBV12-4 to TRBJ2-3; 15 positions agree with TRBD2. Trimming removed 6 bases from V and 4 bases from J; junction bases left unmatched: 2. The CDR3 spans 15 residues.

The chain is built from TRBV20-1 and TRBJ2-5, with a weak D call TRBD2 (7 bases). Germline V lookup: CDR1 DFQATT, CDR2 SNEGSKA (reference sequence). This CDR3 has 16 amino acids. V dropped 1 base and J dropped 5 bases, with 20 bases sitting between them. CDR3 DNA sequence: TGCAGTGCTAGAGGAATCGGCGGGGGCCTCGGCGAGACCCAGTACTTC. Its translation is CSARGIGGGLGETQYF.

This rearrangement joins TRBV7-9 to TRBJ1-2, with a possible D match to TRBD1 (5 bases). V dropped 10 bases and J dropped 4 bases, with 19 bases sitting between them. CDR3 size: 14 residues. Germline CDR1 and CDR2: SEHNR and FQNEAQ (reference sequence). This chain's CDR3 is CATTPQGFSYGYTF. Written as DNA, the CDR3 is TGTGCCACTACCCCGCAGGGTTTTTCCTATGGCTACACCTTC.

This clonotype was detected ten times or more. This chain uses TRBV28 with TRBJ2-5; 7 bases line up with TRBD2. J gave up 4 bases and V 3 bases, and 8 bases lay outside the gene matches. CDR1 and CDR2 (germline): MDHEN, SYDVKM. CDR3 length: 15 residues. In DNA form, the CDR3 reads TGTGCCAGCAGTTTCCCCTCTGGGACTATAGAGACCCAGTACTTC. It specifies CASSFPSGTIETQYF.

This clonotype was recorded many times. The V and J genes are TRBV5-1 and TRBJ2-7; weak D call: TRBD1 (6 bases). This CDR3 contains 14 residues. V was shortened by 4 bases and J by 6 bases, with 17 bases between the two germline ends. Germline CDR1 and CDR2: SGHRS and YFSETQ. CDR3 amino acids: CASSASPGVIEQYF. CDR3 nucleotides: TGCGCCAGCAGCGCCTCCCCAGGGGTGATCGAGCAGTACTTC.

This rearrangement joins TRBV10-3 to TRBJ2-7; TRBD1 matches 7 bases. The CDR3 consists of 14 residues. The J segment lost 4 bases and the V segment lost 6 bases, leaving 9 bases of the junction unmatched. Looked up from germline, CDR1 is ENHRY and CDR2 is SYGVKD. The CDR3 coding sequence is TGTGCCATCAGAGGAGAGACAGGGTGGTACGAGCAGTACTTC. Translation: CAIRGETGWYEQYF.

In this sample, this clonotype turned up a few times. For the CDR3, the DNA is TGCGCCAGCAGCCAAGACCCGAGCTCTGGAAACACCATATATTTT. Protein product: CASSQDPSSGNTIYF. This chain joins TRBV4-3 and TRBJ1-3, with unresolved D. This CDR3 has 15 residues. Between the trimmed V and J ends, which lost 0 bases and 0 bases, there was a span of 6 bases. Looked up from germline, CDR1 is LGHNA and CDR2 is YSLEER.

This clonotype occurred a few times. The V and J genes are TRBV5-1 and TRBJ1-2, with D unclear. The V gene lost 0 bases and the J gene lost 6 bases, with 9 bases spanning the gap. Germline loops: CDR1 SGHRS, CDR2 YFSETQ. The CDR3 has 13 amino acids. CDR3 protein: CASSLGRWDGYTF. In DNA, the CDR3 is TGCGCCAGCAGCTTGGGACGCTGGGATGGCTACACCTTC.

This clonotype was seen repeatedly, ten times or more. The chain recombines TRBV4-2 with TRBJ2-4; TRBD2 agrees at 8 bases. Germline V lookup: CDR1 LGHNA, CDR2 YNFKEQ. V was clipped by 2 bases and J by 5 bases; unmatched bases: 8. The CDR3 length is 16 residues. Here the CDR3 DNA reads TGTGCCAGCAGCCAACAGCCCGGGGGGGCCCAAAACATTCAGTACTTC. Translated: CASSQQPGGAQNIQYF.

The table lists this clonotype with many counts. The rearrangement joins TRBV30 to TRBJ1-1; D unresolved. V lost 5 bases, J lost 4 bases, and 11 bases lay in between. This CDR3 contains 12 residues. In germline, CDR1 is GTSNPN, CDR2 SVGIG (reference sequence). For the CDR3, the DNA is TGTGCCTGGGGCATGATGGGCACTGAAGCTTTCTTT. As protein: CAWGMMGTEAFF.

This clonotype came up a few times. The chain carries TRBV6-5 and TRBJ2-7; 9 bases are shared with TRBD1. CDR3 length equals 17 residues. From germline, CDR1 is MNHEY and CDR2 SVGAGI. V lost 5 bases to trimming and J lost 5 bases; unmatched junction nucleotides: 16. CDR3 region: CASSSRVNRDRVHEQYV. Here the CDR3 DNA reads TGTGCCAGCAGTAGTCGAGTAAACCGGGACAGGGTCCACGAGCAGTACGTC.

This clonotype has ten or more counts. The V gene is TRBV5-1, the J gene TRBJ1-1; TRBD1 aligns across 9 bases. The ends lost 3 bases at V and 11 bases at J; junction bases unmatched: 5. CDR3 length equals 12 residues. Germline V gene data show CDR1 as SGHRS and CDR2 as YFSETQ. CDR3 residues: CASSYGQGSAFF. CDR3 nucleotide sequence: TGCGCCAGCAGCTATGGACAGGGGAGCGCTTTCTTT.

This clonotype appeared many times. The gene calls are TRBV4-1 and TRBJ2-1; 7 positions match TRBD2. The CDR3 is made up of 16 amino acids. Germline loops: CDR1 MGHRA, CDR2 YSYEKL. The junction had 7 bases not matched to a gene; V was cut back by 1 base and J by 4 bases. The CDR3 is CASSQATSGVYNEQFF. CDR3 bases: TGCGCCAGCAGCCAAGCTACCAGCGGGGTTTACAATGAGCAGTTCTTC.

The chain combines TRBV12-3 or TRBV12-4 with TRBJ2-5, with a possible D match to TRBD1 (6 bases). This CDR3 comprises 15 residues. The V end lost 2 bases, the J end lost 1 base, and 11 bases lay between the germline ends. DNA of the CDR3: TGTGCCAGCAGTTTAAAGGGACACCTCCAAGAGACCCAGTACTTC. Protein product: CASSLKGHLQETQYF.